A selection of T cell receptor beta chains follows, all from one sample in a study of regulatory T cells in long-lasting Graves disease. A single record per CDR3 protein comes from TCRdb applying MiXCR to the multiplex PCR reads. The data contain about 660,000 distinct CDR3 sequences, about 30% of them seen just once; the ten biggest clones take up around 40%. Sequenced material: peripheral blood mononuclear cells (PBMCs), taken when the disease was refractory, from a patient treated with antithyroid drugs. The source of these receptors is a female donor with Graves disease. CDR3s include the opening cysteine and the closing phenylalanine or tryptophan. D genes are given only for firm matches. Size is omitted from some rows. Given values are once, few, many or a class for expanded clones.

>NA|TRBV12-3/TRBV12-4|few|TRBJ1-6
TGTGCCAGCAGTTTATCCAGGACACCTAGTTCACCCCTCCACTTT
CASSLSRTPSSPLHF
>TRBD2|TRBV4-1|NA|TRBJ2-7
TGCGCCAGCAGCCAAATACTAGCGGGAGGGGAGGCCGAGCAGTACTTC
CASSQILAGGEAEQYF
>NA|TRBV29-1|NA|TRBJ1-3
TGCAGCGTTGCTGTGGGGCCTGGAAACACCATATATTTT
CSVAVGPGNTIYF
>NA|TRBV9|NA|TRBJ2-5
TGTGCCAGCAGCGTACAGGAGCAAGAGACCCAGTACTTC
CASSVQEQETQYF
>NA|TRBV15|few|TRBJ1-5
TGTGCCACCAGCAGAGACTACCGGGAAAATCAGCCCCAGCATTTT
CATSRDYRENQPQHF
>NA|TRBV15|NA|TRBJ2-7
TGTGCCACCAGCAGTGCCGAACAGGTCTACGAGCAGTACTTC
CATSSAEQVYEQYF
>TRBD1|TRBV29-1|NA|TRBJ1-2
TGCAGCGTTGCTCTGGCAGGGGGACTCTATGGCTACACCTTC
CSVALAGGLYGYTF
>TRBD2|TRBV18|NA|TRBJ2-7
TGTGCCAGCTCAGCGGGGGTCTCCGAGCAGTACTTC
CASSAGVSEQYF
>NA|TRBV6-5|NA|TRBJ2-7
TGTGCCAGCAGTTACCCCGGACAGCCCGAGCAGTACTTC
CASSYPGQPEQYF
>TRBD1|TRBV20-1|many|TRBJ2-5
TGCAGTGCTAGGGCCCTGGACAGGGGCGTACAGACCCAGTACTTC
CSARALDRGVQTQYF
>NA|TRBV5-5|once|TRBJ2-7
TGTGCCAGCAGCGGGCCGACAGGTTCCTACGAGCAGTACTTC
CASSGPTGSYEQYF
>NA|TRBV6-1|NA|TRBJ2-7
TGTGCCAGCGGCGTCGATGGACAGAGCTACGAGCAGTACTTC
CASGVDGQSYEQYF
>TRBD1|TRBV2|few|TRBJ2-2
TGTGCCAGCAGTTACTCCCGGGACAGTTACACCGGGGAGCTGTTTTTT
CASSYSRDSYTGELFF
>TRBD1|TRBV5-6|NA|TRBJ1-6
TGTGCCAGCAGCTCAGACCGGACAGGGCGGAATTCACCCCTCCACTTT
CASSSDRTGRNSPLHF
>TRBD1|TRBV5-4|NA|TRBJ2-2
TGTGCCAGCAGCCCGGGACAGCGGCTGAACACCGGGGAGCTGTTTTTT
CASSPGQRLNTGELFF
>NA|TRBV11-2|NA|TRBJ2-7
TGTGCCAGCAGCAAAGACCATAGCGTTGGGACCTACGAGCAGTACTTC
CASSKDHSVGTYEQYF
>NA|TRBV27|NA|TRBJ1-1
TGTGCCAGCAGCCGTGGACGGGAGAACACTGAAGCTTTCTTT
CASSRGRENTEAFF
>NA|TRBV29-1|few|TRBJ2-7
TGCAGCGTTGAATGCAGGACCTACGAGCAGTACTTC
CSVECRTYEQYF
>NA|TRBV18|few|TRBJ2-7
TGTGCCAGCTCCCCTGGCCGTGGAGAGCAGTACTTC
CASSPGRGEQYF
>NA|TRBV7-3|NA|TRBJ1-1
TGTGCCAGCAGCTTAGGGTTTGTCACTGAAGCTTTCTTT
CASSLGFVTEAFF
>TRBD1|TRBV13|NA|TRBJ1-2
TGTGCCAGCAGCTCCCGACCGGGACAGGGATTTTATGGCTACACCTTC
CASSSRPGQGFYGYTF
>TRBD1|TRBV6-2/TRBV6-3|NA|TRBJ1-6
TGTGCCAGCAGTGATTCGGACAGGGAGGGGTGGAGAAATTCACCCCTCCACTTT
CASSDSDREGWRNSPLHF
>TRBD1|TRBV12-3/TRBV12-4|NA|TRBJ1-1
TGTGCCAGCAGTCCAGCAAGACAGGGAGAAGCTTTCTTT
CASSPARQGEAFF
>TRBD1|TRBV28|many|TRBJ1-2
TGTGCCAGCAGCTGGGCCCGGGACAGGGGAAAAAACTATGGCTACACCTTC
CASSWARDRGKNYGYTF
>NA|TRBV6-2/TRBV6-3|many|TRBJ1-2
TGTGCCAGCGGGCGGGCGGGGGGCCCCTATGGCTACACCTTC
CASGRAGGPYGYTF
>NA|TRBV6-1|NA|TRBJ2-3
TGTGCCAGCAGTCCCGGGACCCCGTACGGCACAGATACGCAGTATTTT
CASSPGTPYGTDTQYF
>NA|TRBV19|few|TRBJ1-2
TGTGCCAGTAGAAGCTCTCTCAACTATGGCTACACCTTC
CASRSSLNYGYTF
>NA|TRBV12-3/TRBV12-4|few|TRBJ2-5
TGTGCCAGCAGTTTATATAGGAAAGAGACCCAGTACTTC
CASSLYRKETQYF
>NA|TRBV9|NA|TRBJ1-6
TGTGCCAGCAGCGTAGATCAGGGAGATAATTCACCCCTCCACTTT
CASSVDQGDNSPLHF
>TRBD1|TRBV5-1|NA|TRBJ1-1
TGCGCCAGCAGCTTTCGACAGGGGGGAATGAACACTGAAGCTTTCTTT
CASSFRQGGMNTEAFF
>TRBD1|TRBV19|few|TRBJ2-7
TGTGCCAGTACAACAGGGGGGACAGGGGATGAGCAGTACTTC
CASTTGGTGDEQYF
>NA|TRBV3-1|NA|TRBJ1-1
TGTGCCAGCAGCCTGCATAGGTCGGGGAGTCCTGAAGCTTTCTTT
CASSLHRSGSPEAFF
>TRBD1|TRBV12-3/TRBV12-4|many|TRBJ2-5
TGTGCCAGCAGCCGTACAGGGGTCCAAGAGACCCAGTACTTC
CASSRTGVQETQYF
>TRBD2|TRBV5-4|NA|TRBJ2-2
TGTGCCAGCAGCCCAAGACTAGCGGGAGGAGCCGGGGAGCTGTTTTTT
CASSPRLAGGAGELFF
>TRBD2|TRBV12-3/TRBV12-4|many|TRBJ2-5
TGTGCCAGCAGCCCCAGGACTAGCGGGAGGGTGTGGCAAGAGACCCAGTACTTC
CASSPRTSGRVWQETQYF
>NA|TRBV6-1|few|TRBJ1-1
TGTGCCAGCACCCTATTGGAGGGGACCACTGAAGCTTTCTTT
CASTLLEGTTEAFF
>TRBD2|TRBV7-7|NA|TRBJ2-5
TGTGCCAGCAGCTCGGGGACTAGCGGGAGACCCATGGGGGAGACCCAGTACTTC
CASSSGTSGRPMGETQYF
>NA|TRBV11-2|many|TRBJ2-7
TGTGCCAGCACCCCGGGACTGACCTACGAGCAGTACTTC
CASTPGLTYEQYF
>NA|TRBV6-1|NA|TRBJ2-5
TGTGCCAGCGCGGGGGCGGAGACCCAGTACTTC
CASAGAETQYF
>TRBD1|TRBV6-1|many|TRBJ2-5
TGTGCCAGCATGCAACCTTCAGGGGGTCAAGAGACCCAGTACTTC
CASMQPSGGQETQYF
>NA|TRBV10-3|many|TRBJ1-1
TGTGCCATCAGATCAGTGAACACTGAAGCTTTCTTT
CAIRSVNTEAFF
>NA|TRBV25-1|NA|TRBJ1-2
TGTGCCAGCAGTGAATATGCGGATTTCAACTATGGCTACACCTTC
CASSEYADFNYGYTF
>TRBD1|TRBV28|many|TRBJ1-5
TGTGCCAGCAGTCCTAAGGACAGGGGCAATCAGCCCCAGCATTTT
CASSPKDRGNQPQHF
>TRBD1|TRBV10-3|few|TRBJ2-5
TGTGCCATCAGTGGGACGACAGGGGGCGAAGAGACCCAGTACTTC
CAISGTTGGEETQYF
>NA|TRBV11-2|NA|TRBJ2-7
TGTGCCAGCAGAAGACCCGGGATCGACGAGCAGTACTTC
CASRRPGIDEQYF
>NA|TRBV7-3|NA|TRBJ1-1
TGTGCCAGCAGGTCAGGGGTGAACACTGAAGCTTTCTTT
CASRSGVNTEAFF
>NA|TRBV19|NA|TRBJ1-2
TGTGCCACCATGCGCCCGGGGGGCACCTATGGCTACACCTTC
CATMRPGGTYGYTF
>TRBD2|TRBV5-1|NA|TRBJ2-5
TGCGCCAGCAGCACGGGACTACCTCAAGAGACCCAGTACTTC
CASSTGLPQETQYF